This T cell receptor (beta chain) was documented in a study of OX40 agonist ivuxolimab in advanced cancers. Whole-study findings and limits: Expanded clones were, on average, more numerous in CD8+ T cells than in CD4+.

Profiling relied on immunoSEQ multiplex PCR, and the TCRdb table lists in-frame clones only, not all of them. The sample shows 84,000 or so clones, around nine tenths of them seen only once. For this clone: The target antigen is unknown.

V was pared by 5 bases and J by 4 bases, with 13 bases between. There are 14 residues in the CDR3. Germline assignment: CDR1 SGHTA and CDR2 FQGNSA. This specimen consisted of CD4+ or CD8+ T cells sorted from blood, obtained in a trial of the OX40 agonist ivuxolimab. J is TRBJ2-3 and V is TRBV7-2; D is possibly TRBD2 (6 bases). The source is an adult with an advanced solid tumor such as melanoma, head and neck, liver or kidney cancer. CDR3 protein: CASSPGLPPDTQYF. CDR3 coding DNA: TGTGCCAGCAGCCCGGGACTTCCGCCAGATACGCAGTATTTT.